This TCR beta chain comes out of a study of patients and donors after allogeneic stem cell transplantation. This CDR3 is built from 13 residues. Losses at the gene ends were 4 bases for V and 11 bases for J; bases not matched to a gene: 6. Germline CDR1 reads SQVTM; CDR2 reads ANQGSEA. In TCRdb, the RT-PCR reads were re-called with MiXCR into one record per CDR3 protein. Among about 210,000 distinct CDR3 sequences listed, around two fifths were seen once. The rearrangement links TRBV29-1 to TRBJ1-6, with 9 bases fitting TRBD1. The sequenced sample was blood, either unsorted or a sorted T cell fraction (not recorded which). The clonotype originates from a human donor who was either an allogeneic HSCT recipient or a stem cell or donor lymphocyte infusion donor (not recorded which). It is not recorded whose cells these are; they may come from a transplant donor. CDR3 protein: CSVGQGGETPLHF. The CDR3 DNA follows: TGCAGCGTTGGACAGGGGGGAGAAACACCCCTCCACTTT.